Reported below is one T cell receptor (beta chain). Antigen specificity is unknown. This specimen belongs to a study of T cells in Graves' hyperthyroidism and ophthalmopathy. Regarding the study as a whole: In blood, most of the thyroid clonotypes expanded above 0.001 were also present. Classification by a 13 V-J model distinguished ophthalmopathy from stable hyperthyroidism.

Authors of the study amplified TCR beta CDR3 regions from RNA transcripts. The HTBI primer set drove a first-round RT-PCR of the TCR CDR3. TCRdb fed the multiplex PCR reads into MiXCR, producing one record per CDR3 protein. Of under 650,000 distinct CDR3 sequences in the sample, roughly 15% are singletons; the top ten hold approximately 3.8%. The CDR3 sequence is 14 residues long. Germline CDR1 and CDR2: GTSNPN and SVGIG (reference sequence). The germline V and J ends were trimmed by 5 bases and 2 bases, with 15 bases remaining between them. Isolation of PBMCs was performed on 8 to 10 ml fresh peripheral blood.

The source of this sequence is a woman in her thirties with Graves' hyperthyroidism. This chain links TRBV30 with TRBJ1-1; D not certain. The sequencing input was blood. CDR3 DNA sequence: TGTGCCTGGGGTCACGGGTCAGCCAACACTGAAGCTTTCTTT. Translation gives CAWGHGSANTEAFF.